This T cell receptor beta chain appears in the sequencing data of a study of CD8+ T cells in alopecia areata. Study-wide points: Scalp lesions, especially in alopecia totalis/universalis, had higher clonality than normal scalp.

Concerning this clone: Its antigen is unidentified.

Extraction and reverse transcription of RNA yielded cDNA as the sequencing template. The protocol was immunoSEQ multiplex PCR, while the TCRdb copy is restricted to in-frame clones and leaves out a portion. The sample holds some 170,000 clones, around 50% seen once. The TCR sequence derives from a human donor with alopecia areata. The material was CD4+ T cells sorted from blood, obtained at week 0.

The CDR3: CASSFGGQLNTEAFF. The DNA of the CDR3 is TGTGCCAGCAGCTTCGGTGGACAGTTGAACACTGAAGCTTTCTTT. The chain links TRBV7-2 to TRBJ1-1; D is perhaps TRBD1 (6 bases). Germline CDR1 is SGHTA and CDR2 is FQGNSA. V dropped 3 bases and J dropped 0 bases, with 11 bases sitting between them. The CDR3 has 15 residues.